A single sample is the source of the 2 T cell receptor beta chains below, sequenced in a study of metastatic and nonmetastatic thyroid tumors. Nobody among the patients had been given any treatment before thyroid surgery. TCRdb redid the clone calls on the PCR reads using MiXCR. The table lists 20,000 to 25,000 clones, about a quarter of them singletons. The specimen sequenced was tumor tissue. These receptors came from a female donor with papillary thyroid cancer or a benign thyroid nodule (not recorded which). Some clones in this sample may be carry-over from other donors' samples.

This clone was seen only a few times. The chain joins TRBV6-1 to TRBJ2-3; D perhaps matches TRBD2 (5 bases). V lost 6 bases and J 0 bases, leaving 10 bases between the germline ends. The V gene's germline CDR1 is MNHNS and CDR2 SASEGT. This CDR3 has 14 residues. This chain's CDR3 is CASRTGISTDTQYF. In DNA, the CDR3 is TGTGCCAGCAGGACCGGGATAAGCACAGATACGCAGTATTTT.

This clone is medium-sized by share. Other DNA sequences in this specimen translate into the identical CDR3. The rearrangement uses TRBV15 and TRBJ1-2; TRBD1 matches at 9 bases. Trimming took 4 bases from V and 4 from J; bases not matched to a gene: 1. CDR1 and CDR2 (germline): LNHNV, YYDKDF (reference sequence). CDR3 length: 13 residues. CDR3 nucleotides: TGTGCCACCAGCATGGACAGGGGCTATGGCTACACCTTC. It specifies CATSMDRGYGYTF.